Included here is one T cell receptor (beta chain) sequence, with context. Its antigen is currently unknown. Assay: immunoSEQ multiplex PCR; the TCRdb copy retains only in-frame clones and omits some. Seen here are approximately 47,000 clones, 89% observed once, and the top ten hold 10% to 15%. The source of the sample is a study of CD4+ T cells in melanoma. Study-level results: CD8+ T cell, macrophage and B cell function reportedly correlated with neoantigen-specific CD4+ T cells. Diverse differentiation states were reported for melanoma neoantigen-specific CD4+ T cells.

Material: peripheral blood. This sequence originates from a human donor with melanoma.

The CDR3 region is CASSLIGAGAGEQYF. The CDR3 DNA is TGTGCCAGCAGCTTAATCGGGGCAGGGGCGGGCGAGCAGTACTTC. The chain couples TRBV7-6 to TRBJ2-7, with a tentative D call TRBD1 (6 bases). Trimming took off 2 bases at V and 6 bases at J, with 17 bases between the two ends. The germline CDR1 and CDR2 sequences are SGHVS and FNYEAQ. This CDR3 has 15 amino acids.